This T cell receptor beta chain stems from a study of CD8+CD57+ T cells in acquired aplastic anemia. Study-level information: Sorted CD4+ plus CD8+ cells gave DNA averaging 3.2 ug.

Ten or more counts support this clonotype. CDR3 length: 14 residues. Trimming pared 3 bases from V and 10 bases from J, leaving 17 bases between. CD8+CD57+ cell expansion had been shown by flow cytometry in patients chosen for sequencing. Every patient was diagnosed with severe acquired aplastic anemia. Genomic DNA constituted the template upon which TCR beta VDJ and CDR3 profiling was performed. TCRdb passed the reads through MiXCR, listing each CDR3 protein once. The profile shows about 240,000 distinct CDR3 sequences, approximately 45% of them singletons. Source material: sorted CD4+, CD8+, or CD8+CD57+ T cells (not recorded which) from PBMCs. The chain joins TRBV12-3 or TRBV12-4 to TRBJ2-3; D unresolved. The receptor was isolated from a human donor with aplastic anemia. The DNA of the CDR3 is TGTGCCAGCAGTTTGGATCGTTTTGGAGACCCGCAGTATTTT. This codes for CASSLDRFGDPQYF.